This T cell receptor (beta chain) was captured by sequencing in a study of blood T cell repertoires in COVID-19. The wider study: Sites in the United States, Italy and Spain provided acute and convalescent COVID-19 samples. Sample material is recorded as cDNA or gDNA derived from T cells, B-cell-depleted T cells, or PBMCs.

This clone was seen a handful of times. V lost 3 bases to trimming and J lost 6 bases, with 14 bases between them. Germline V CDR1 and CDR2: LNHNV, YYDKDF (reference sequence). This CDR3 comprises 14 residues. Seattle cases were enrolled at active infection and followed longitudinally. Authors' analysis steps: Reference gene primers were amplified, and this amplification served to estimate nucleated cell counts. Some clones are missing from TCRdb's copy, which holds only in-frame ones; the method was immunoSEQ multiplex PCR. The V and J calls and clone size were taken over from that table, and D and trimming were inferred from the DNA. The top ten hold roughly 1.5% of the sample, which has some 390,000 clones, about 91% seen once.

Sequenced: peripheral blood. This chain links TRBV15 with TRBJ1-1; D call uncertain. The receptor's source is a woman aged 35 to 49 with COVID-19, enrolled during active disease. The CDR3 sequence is CATSRFSSGAEAFF. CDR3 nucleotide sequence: TGTGCCACCAGCAGGTTCTCTTCGGGAGCTGAAGCTTTCTTT.